The T cell receptor beta chain described here comes from a study of blood T cell repertoires in COVID-19 (dated by TCRdb to 2018 to 2020). The study in broad terms: Samples covering the acute and convalescent phases of COVID-19 were provided by collaborators in the United States, Italy and Spain. The material from the prospective study consisted of cDNA or gDNA derived from T cells, B-cell-depleted T cells, or PBMCs. A de-identified subject ID, COVID-19 status, age in years and sex were almost always included in the sample metadata. The repertoires were made available in a free public database intended to serve as a resource for research on the immune response to SARS-CoV-2. The dataset comprised deeply sampled blood TCRbeta repertoires from subjects exposed to, actively infected with, or recovered from COVID-19. The samples were drawn from two sources: the first 160 participants of the ongoing ImmuneRACE study, and over 950 subjects contributed by 6 global collaborators. Where available, HLA class I and class II types were obtained from metadata supplied by the sample provider rather than from assay-based typing.

The immunoSEQ Assay, a bias-controlled multiplex PCR, was used to amplify TCRbeta CDR3 regions from genomic DNA. As for how the authors treated the data: Within the assay, amplification of reference gene primers was used to estimate how many nucleated cells each sample contained. To quantify the absolute abundance of each unique TCRbeta CDR3 rearrangement, sequence reads were collapsed and filtered. For each sample, productive Simpson clonality was calculated by taking the square root of Simpson's diversity index across productive rearrangements. Here the immuneACCESS table is served through TCRdb, limited to in-frame sequences with V and J called. Missing clones are a known gap in these copies; in checked studies unresolved V genes cover under half, and the rest lacks a known reason. The DNA was the basis for D and trimming; V, J and clone size are from that table. Across this sample there are 120,000 to 150,000 clones, with around 83% seen only once. The ten most abundant clones make up approximately 4.1% of the sample.

V gives up 1 base and J gives up 0 bases, and the segment between their germline ends measures 13 bases. From a lookup of the germline V gene, CDR1 and CDR2 are MNHNS and SASEGT. Reading from cysteine to phenylalanine, the CDR3 counts 17 amino acids. The sequence is cut down to CDR3 DNA, 51 bases in frame from base 1. Collaborating institutions collected whole blood in K2EDTA tubes following their own protocols. Collaborator samples were shipped for TCRbeta analysis as frozen whole blood, isolated PBMCs, or DNA extracted from either sample type. The paper's findings and limits, for the study overall: The quantity of clinical and demographic metadata differed by source and by participant and was supplied without curation.

As regards this clone: Its antigen target is currently unknown. Per-nucleotide qualities are absent, and no much larger clonotype sits a single base away.

This TCR was sampled from a woman at least 80 years old with acute or convalescent COVID-19. The rearrangement combines TRBV6-1 with TRBJ2-4, with TRBD1 perhaps the D gene, on 6 matching bases. Sequenced input: peripheral blood. The DNA is as follows: TGTGCCAGCAGTGAAGAGACAGGCACCATAGCCAAAAACATTCAGTACTTC. It translates to CASSEETGTIAKNIQYF.